The present TCR beta chain was sequenced within a study of T cells after yellow fever vaccination. This clonotype counts as medium-sized. This CDR3 is 15 amino acids long. Germline CDR1 and CDR2: PRHDT and FYEKMQ (reference sequence). V lost 0 bases and J lost 3; bases outside the gene matches: 2. From the 5' RACE reads, TCRdb called clonotypes with MiXCR, one entry per CDR3 protein. The repertoire holds roughly 15,000 distinct CDR3 sequences, with less than 7.5% as singletons. This chain uses TRBV13 with TRBJ2-3, with 8 bases lining up with TRBD2. The source is a man aged 18 to 35 who received the YFV17D yellow fever vaccine. The specimen was PBMCs, either bulk or a sorted T-cell subset (CD4+, CD8+, memory, or dextramer-sorted; not recorded which), collected on the day of the yellow fever booster vaccination. In DNA, the CDR3 is TGTGCCAGCAGCTTAGGATTAGCGGGGACAGATACGCAGTATTTT. Amino acid sequence: CASSLGLAGTDTQYF.